This TCR beta chain was identified during a study of CD8 T cells in Susac syndrome. Germline-derived CDR1 and CDR2 are SQVTM and ANQGSEA. The V and J ends lost 6 bases and 6 bases respectively, with 20 bases between them. The CDR3 spans 14 residues. Reverse transcription used roughly 0.5 to 1 ug RNA and random hexamers. The CDR3 of TCR beta was amplified by immunoSEQ multiplex PCR across 54 Vbeta and 13 Jbeta. A single record per CDR3 protein comes from TCRdb applying MiXCR to the immunoSEQ multiplex PCR reads. The table has about 300,000 distinct CDR3 sequences, about 82% seen once; the top ten hold 0.21%. Sequencing of TCR beta was carried out in blood CD8+ and CD4+ T cells. The multiple sclerosis controls consisted of treatment-naive patients with relapsing-remitting disease, either stable or active.

Material for sequencing was CD8+ T cells from PBMCs. The chain recombines TRBV29-1 with TRBJ1-2; unclear D gene. The TCR was taken from a human donor with multiple sclerosis. The CDR3 nucleotides are TGCAGCGTCGCCCGTGTCCCAAAAGTAAATGGCTACACCTTC. It encodes CSVARVPKVNGYTF. The complete variable domain, with remaining parts taken from reference TRBV29-1 and TRBJ1-2, reads SAVISQKPSRDICQRGTSLTIQCQVDSQVTMMFWYRQQPGQSLTLIATANQGSEATYESGFVIDKFPISRPNLTFSTLTVSNMSPEDSSIYLCSVARVPKVNGYTFGSGTRLTVV.